The entry below gives a single T cell receptor (beta chain) sequence along with its context. As yet, its antigen is unknown. CDR1 and CDR2 from the germline V gene are LGHNT and FRNRAP. Trimming removed 3 bases from V and 4 bases from J, with 18 bases in between. The CDR3 runs 16 residues. Measured with immunoSEQ multiplex PCR; TCRdb has only the in-frame clones, and not every one. The sample includes 150,000 to 200,000 clones, approximately 85% of them seen just once. The entry originates in a study of cytomegalovirus exposure and HLA in healthy donors. Whole-study results and caveats: The investigators catalogued 164 TCR beta chains as cytomegalovirus-associated. High sensitivity and specificity were reportedly achieved when the classifier diagnosed cytomegalovirus status.

The gene calls are TRBV12-5 and TRBJ1-1; maybe TRBD1 (5 bases). Sequenced: PBMCs. The receptor was derived from a woman aged 18-29 years in good health and CMV-seronegative. The CDR3 sequence: CASGFATGPRATEAFF. CDR3 DNA sequence: TGTGCTAGTGGTTTTGCTACCGGACCCAGGGCCACTGAAGCTTTCTTT. The full variable domain, in which reference TRBV12-5 and TRBJ1-1 provide the parts outside the CDR3, is DARVTQTPRHKVTEMGQEVTMRCQPILGHNTVFWYRQTMMQGLELLAYFRNRAPLDDSGMPKDRFSAEMPDATLATLKIQPSEPRDSAVYFCASGFATGPRATEAFFGQGTRLTVV.